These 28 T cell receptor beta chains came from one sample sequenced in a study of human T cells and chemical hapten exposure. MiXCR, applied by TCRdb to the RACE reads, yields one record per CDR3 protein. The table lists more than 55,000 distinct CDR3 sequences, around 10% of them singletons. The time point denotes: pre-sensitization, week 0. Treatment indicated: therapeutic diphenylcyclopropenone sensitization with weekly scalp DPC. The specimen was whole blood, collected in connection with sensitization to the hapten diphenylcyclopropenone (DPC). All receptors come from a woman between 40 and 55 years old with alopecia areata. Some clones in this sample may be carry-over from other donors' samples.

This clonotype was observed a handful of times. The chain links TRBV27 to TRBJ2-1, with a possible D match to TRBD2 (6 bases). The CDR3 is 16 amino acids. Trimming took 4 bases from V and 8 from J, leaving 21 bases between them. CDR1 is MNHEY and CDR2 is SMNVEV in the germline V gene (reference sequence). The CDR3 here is CASSSNWFGSRDEQFF. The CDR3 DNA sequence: TGTGCCAGCAGTTCAAACTGGTTCGGGAGTAGAGATGAGCAGTTCTTC.

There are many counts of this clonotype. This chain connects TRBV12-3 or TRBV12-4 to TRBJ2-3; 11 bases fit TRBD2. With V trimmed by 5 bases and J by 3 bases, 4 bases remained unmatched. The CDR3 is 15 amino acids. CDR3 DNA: TGTGCCAGCAGTCCCCGGACTAGCGGGACAGATACGCAGTATTTT. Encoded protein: CASSPRTSGTDTQYF.

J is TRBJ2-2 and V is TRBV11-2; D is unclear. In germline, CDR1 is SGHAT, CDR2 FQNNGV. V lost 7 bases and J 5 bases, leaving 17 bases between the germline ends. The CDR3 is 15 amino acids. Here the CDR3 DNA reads TGTGCCAGCACCACAAGAGAGGCTGGAACCGGGGAGCTGTTTTTT. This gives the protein CASTTREAGTGELFF. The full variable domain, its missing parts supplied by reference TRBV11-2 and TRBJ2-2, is EAGVAQSPRYKIIEKRQSVAFWCNPISGHATLYWYQQILGQGPKLLIQFQNNGVVDDSQLPKDRFSAERLKGVDSTLKIQPAKLEDSAVYLCASTTREAGTGELFFGEGSRLTVL.

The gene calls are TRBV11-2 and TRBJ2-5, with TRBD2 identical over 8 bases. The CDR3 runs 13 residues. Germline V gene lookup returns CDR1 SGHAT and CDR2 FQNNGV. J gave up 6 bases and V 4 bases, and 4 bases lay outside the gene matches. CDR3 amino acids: CASSSTGGQTQYF. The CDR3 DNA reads TGTGCCAGCAGCTCAACGGGGGGGCAGACCCAGTACTTC.

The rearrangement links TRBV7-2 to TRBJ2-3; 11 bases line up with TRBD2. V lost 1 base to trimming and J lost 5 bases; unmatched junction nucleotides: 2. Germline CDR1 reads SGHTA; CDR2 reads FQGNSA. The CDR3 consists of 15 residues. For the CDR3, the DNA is TGTGCCAGCAGCTTAGGACTAGCGGGACAAGATACGCAGTATTTT. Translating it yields CASSLGLAGQDTQYF.

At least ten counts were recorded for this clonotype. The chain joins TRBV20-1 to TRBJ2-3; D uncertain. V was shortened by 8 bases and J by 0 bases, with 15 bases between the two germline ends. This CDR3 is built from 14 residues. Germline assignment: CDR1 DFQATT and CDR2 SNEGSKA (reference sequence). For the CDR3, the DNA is TGCAGTTCAAGCGTATCCCGTAGCACAGATACGCAGTATTTT. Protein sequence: CSSSVSRSTDTQYF.

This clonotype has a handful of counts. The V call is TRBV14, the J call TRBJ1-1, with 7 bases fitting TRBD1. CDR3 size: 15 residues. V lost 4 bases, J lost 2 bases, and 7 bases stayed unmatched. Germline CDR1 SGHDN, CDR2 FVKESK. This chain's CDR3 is CASSPGTENNTEAFF. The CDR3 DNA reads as TGTGCCAGCAGCCCCGGGACAGAAAATAACACTGAAGCTTTCTTT.

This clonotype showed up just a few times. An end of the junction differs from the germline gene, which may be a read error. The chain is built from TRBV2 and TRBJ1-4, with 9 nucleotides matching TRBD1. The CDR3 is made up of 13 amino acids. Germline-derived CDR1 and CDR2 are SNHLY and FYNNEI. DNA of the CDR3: TGTGTCAGCAAAACAGGGGGCGAAGAAAAACTGTTTTTT. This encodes CVSKTGGEEKLFF.

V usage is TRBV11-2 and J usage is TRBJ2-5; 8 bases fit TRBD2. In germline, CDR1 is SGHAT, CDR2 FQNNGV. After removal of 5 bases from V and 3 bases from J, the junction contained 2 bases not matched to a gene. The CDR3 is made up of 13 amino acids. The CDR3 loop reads CASSPGGEETQYF. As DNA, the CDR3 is TGTGCCAGCAGCCCCGGGGGGGAAGAGACCCAGTACTTC.

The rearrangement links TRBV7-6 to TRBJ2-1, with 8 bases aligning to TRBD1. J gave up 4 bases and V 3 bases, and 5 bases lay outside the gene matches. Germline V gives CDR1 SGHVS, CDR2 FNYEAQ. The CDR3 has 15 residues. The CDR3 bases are TGTGCCAGCAGCTTGAGTCAGGGGGCTTACAATGAGCAGTTCTTC. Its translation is CASSLSQGAYNEQFF.

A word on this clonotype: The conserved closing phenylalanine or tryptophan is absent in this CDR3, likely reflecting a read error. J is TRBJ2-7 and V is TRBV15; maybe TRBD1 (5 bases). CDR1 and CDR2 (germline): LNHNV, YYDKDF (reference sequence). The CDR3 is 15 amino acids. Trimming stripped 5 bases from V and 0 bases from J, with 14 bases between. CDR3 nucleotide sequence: TGTGCCACCAGCTCCCGGCCAGGGTACTCCTACGAGCAGTACATC. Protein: CATSSRPGYSYEQYI.

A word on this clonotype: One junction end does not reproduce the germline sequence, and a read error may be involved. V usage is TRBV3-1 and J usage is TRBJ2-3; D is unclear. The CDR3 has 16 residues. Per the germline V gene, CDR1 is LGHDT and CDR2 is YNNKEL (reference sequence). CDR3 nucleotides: TGTGCCAGCAGCCAAGACCCCCTTGGTGCAACAGTTACGCAGTATTTT. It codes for CASSQDPLGATVTQYF.

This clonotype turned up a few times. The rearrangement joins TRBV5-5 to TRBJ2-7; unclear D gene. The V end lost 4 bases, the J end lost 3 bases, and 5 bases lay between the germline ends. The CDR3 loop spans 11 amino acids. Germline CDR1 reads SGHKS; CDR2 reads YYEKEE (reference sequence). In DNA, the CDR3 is TGTGCCAGCAGCCCATTCTACGAGCAGTACTTC. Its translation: CASSPFYEQYF.

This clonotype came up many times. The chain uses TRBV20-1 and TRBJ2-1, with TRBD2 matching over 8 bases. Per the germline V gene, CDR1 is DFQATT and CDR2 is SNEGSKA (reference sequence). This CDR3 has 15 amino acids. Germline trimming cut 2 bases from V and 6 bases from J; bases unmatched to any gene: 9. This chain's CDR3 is CSARYGGRPLNEQFF. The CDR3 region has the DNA TGCAGTGCTAGATATGGCGGGAGGCCTCTCAATGAGCAGTTCTTC.

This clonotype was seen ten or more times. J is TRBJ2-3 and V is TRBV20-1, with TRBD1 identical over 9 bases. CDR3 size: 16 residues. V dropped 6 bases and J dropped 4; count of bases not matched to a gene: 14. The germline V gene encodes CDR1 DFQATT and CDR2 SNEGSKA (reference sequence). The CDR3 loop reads CSANHRGREVSDTQYF. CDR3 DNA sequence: TGCAGTGCCAACCACAGGGGGCGTGAGGTTTCAGATACGCAGTATTTT.

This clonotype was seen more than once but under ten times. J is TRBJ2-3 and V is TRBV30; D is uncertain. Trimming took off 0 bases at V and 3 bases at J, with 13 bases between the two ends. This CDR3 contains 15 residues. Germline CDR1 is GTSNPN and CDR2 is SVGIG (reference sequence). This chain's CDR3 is CAWSVEQRNTDTQYF. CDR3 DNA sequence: TGTGCCTGGAGTGTAGAACAGAGGAATACAGATACGCAGTATTTT.

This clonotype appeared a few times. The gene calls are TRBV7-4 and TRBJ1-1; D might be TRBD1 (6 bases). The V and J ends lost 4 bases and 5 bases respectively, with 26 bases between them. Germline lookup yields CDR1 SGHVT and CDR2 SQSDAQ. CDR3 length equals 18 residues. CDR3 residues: CASSSTGPLPTGGTEAFF. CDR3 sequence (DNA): TGTGCCAGCAGCTCCACCGGCCCCTTACCGACAGGTGGAACTGAAGCTTTCTTT.

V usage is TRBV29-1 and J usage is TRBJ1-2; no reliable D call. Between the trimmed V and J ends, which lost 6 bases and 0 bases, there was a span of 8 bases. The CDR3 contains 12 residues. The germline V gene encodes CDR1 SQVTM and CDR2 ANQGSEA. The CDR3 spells CSVKGANYGYTF. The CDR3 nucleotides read TGCAGCGTCAAGGGAGCTAACTATGGCTACACCTTC.

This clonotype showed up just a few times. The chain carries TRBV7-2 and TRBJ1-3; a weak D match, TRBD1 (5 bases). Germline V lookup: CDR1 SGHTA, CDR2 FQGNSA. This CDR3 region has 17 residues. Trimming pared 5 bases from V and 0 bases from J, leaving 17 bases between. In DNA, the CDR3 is TGTGCCAGCAGCCGAGCTCCAGGGAGGGCCTCTGGAAACACCATATATTTT. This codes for CASSRAPGRASGNTIYF.

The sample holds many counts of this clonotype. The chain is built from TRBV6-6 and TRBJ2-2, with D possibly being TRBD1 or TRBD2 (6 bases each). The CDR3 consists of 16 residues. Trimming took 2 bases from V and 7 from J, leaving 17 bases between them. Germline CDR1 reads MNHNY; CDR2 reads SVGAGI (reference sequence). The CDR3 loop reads CASSYGGGRSNGELFF. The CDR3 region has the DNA TGTGCCAGCAGTTACGGAGGGGGTCGTTCCAACGGGGAGCTGTTTTTT.

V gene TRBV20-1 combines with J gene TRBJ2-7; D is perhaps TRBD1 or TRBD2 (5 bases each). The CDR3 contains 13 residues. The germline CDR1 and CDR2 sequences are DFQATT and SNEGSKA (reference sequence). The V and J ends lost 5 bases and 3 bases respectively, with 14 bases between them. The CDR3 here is CSAGDPRVYEQYF. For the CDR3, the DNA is TGCAGTGCTGGGGACCCCCGGGTCTACGAGCAGTACTTC.

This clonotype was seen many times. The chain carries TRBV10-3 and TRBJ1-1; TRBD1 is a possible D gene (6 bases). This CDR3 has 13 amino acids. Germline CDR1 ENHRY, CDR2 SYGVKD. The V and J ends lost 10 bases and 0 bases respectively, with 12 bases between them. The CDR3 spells CATQQGLNTEAFF. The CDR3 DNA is TGTGCCACCCAACAGGGACTGAACACTGAAGCTTTCTTT.

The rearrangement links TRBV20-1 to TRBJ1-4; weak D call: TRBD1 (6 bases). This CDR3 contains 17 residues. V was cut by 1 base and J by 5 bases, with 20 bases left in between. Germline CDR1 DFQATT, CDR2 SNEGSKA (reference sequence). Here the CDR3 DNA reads TGCAGTGCTAGAGCAATGTTAGCGGGGGGCGCGAATGAAAAACTGTTTTTT. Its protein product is CSARAMLAGGANEKLFF.

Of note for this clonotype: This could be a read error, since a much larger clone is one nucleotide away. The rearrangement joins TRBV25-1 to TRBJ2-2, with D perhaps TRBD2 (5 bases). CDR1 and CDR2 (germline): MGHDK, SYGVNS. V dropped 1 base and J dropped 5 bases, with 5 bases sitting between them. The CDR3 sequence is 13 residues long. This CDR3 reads CASSESGTGELFF. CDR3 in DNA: TGTGCCAGCAGTGAATCGGGGACCGGGGAGCTGTTTTTT.

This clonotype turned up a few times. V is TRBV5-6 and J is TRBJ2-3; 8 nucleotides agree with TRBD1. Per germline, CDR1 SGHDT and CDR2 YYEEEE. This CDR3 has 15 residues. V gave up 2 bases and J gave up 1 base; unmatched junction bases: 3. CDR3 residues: CASSLQGDGTDTQYF. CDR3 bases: TGTGCCAGCAGCTTACAGGGGGATGGCACAGATACGCAGTATTTT.

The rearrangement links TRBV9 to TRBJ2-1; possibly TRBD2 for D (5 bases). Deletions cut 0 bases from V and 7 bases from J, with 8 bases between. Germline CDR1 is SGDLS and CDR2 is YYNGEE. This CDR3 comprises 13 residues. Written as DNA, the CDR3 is TGTGCCAGCAGCGTAGGGCCGGGAAATGAGCAGTTCTTC. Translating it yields CASSVGPGNEQFF.

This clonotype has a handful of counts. CDR3 bases: TGTGCCAGCAGCTTCCCTAGTTCCTACGAGCAGTACTTC. Protein: CASSFPSSYEQYF. The genes are TRBV11-2 and TRBJ2-7; D is undetermined. Trimming took off 3 bases at V and 1 base at J, with 7 bases between the two ends. The CDR3 consists of 13 residues. Germline CDR1 is SGHAT and CDR2 is FQNNGV. The whole variable domain, filled in from reference TRBV11-2 and TRBJ2-7, reads EAGVAQSPRYKIIEKRQSVAFWCNPISGHATLYWYQQILGQGPKLLIQFQNNGVVDDSQLPKDRFSAERLKGVDSTLKIQPAKLEDSAVYLCASSFPSSYEQYFGPGTRLTVT.

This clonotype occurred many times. CDR3 sequence reads: CASSLGTGGGTNTEAFF. DNA for the CDR3: TGTGCCAGCTCACTGGGGACAGGGGGCGGGACGAACACTGAAGCTTTCTTT. The rearrangement joins TRBV18 to TRBJ1-1, with 12 nucleotides matching TRBD1. CDR1 and CDR2 from the germline V gene are KGHSH and LQKENI. The CDR3 length is 17 residues. V lost 4 bases, J lost 1 base, and 7 bases stayed unmatched.